The 30 T cell receptor beta chains in this list originate from one sample, sequenced in a study of CD4+ T cells in melanoma. Clones were sequenced by immunoSEQ multiplex PCR, and TCRdb holds only the in-frame ones, with some missing. Found here are more than 20,000 clones, around 80% of them singletons; the top ten hold 9% to 10%. All receptors derive from a human donor with melanoma.

The chain joins TRBV5-4 to TRBJ1-2; D remains unclear. The V gene's germline CDR1 is SGHNT and CDR2 YYREEE (reference sequence). Trimming removed 0 bases from V and 0 bases from J, with 12 bases in between. This CDR3 has 16 residues. CDR3: CASSLAKDPTNYGYTF. DNA of the CDR3: TGTGCCAGCAGCTTGGCCAAGGACCCGACTAACTATGGCTACACCTTC.

The chain employs TRBV7-9 and TRBJ1-2; D gene uncertain. The germline V gene encodes CDR1 SEHNR and CDR2 FQNEAQ (reference sequence). V was pared by 1 base and J by 8 bases, with 11 bases between. This CDR3 has 13 amino acids. CDR3 region: CASSLVRVGGYTF. CDR3 bases: TGTGCCAGCAGCTTAGTAAGGGTCGGGGGCTACACCTTC.

This clone occurred a few times. The V gene is TRBV6-1, the J gene TRBJ1-1, with D maybe TRBD1 (6 bases). CDR3 length: 15 residues. Looked up from germline, CDR1 is MNHNS and CDR2 is SASEGT. Trimming cost V 8 bases and J 6 bases, with 22 bases left between them. The CDR3 loop reads CASVAERGTIAEAFF. Written as DNA, the CDR3 is TGTGCCAGCGTGGCTGAACGGGGGACAATCGCTGAAGCTTTCTTT.

The genes are TRBV7-2 and TRBJ2-2, with 9 positions matching TRBD2. CDR3 size: 15 residues. The V segment lost 5 bases and the J segment 6 bases; nucleotides outside the gene matches: 7. Per the germline V gene, CDR1 is SGHTA and CDR2 is FQGNSA. CDR3 DNA sequence: TGTGCCAGCAGCGGCGGGGGGGGCGTAGCCGGGGAGCTGTTTTTT. Translation gives CASSGGGGVAGELFF.

The chain carries TRBV5-1 and TRBJ1-5, with D hard to call. This CDR3 spans 13 amino acids. Germline CDR1 is SGHRS and CDR2 is YFSETQ. The V end was cut by 4 bases, the J end by 3 bases, with 8 bases between. CDR3 coding DNA: TGCGCCAGCAGCAGTTCTCCCAATCAGCCCCAGCATTTT. Amino acids: CASSSSPNQPQHF.

This sequence joins TRBV2 and TRBJ2-7; D gene uncertain. Trimming removed 6 bases from V and 10 bases from J, with 13 bases in between. The CDR3 sequence is 11 residues long. Germline values: CDR1 SNHLY, CDR2 FYNNEI. The CDR3 DNA follows: TGTGCCAGCAGGGAGATGGCCCCCCAGTACTTC. Its translation: CASREMAPQYF.

This chain uses TRBV6-5 with TRBJ1-6; no firm D call. Trimming removed 7 bases at V and 7 bases at J, with 17 bases between. The CDR3 is 15 residues long. From germline, CDR1 is MNHEY and CDR2 SVGAGI. The CDR3 spells CASKELKGVNSPLHF. The DNA for the CDR3 is TGTGCCAGCAAGGAACTGAAGGGAGTGAATTCACCCCTCCACTTT.

Only a few counts were recorded for this clone. The chain's CDR3 is CASSSPDFSRAGYTF. DNA of the CDR3: TGTGCCAGCAGCTCGCCTGACTTCTCTCGGGCTGGCTACACCTTC. The chain recombines TRBV5-4 with TRBJ1-2; D gene unclear. Per the germline V gene, CDR1 is SGHNT and CDR2 is YYREEE (reference sequence). This CDR3 is built from 15 residues. V was shortened by 3 bases and J by 7 bases, with 19 bases between the two germline ends.

The chain employs TRBV29-1 and TRBJ2-7; D is perhaps TRBD1 (5 bases). The CDR3 runs to 12 residues. The V end was cut by 4 bases, the J end by 5 bases, with 12 bases between. The germline V gene encodes CDR1 SQVTM and CDR2 ANQGSEA. This CDR3 reads CSVVYRFNEQYF. The CDR3 DNA reads as TGCAGCGTTGTGTACAGGTTCAACGAGCAGTACTTC.

The chain uses TRBV5-1 and TRBJ2-7; no clear D. Trimming cost V 5 bases and J 0 bases, with 12 bases left between them. Germline assignment: CDR1 SGHRS and CDR2 YFSETQ. The CDR3 extends over 14 amino acids. The CDR3 sequence: CASRVVISSYEQYF. CDR3 in DNA: TGCGCCAGCAGAGTAGTCATCAGCTCCTACGAGCAGTACTTC.

J is TRBJ2-3 and V is TRBV19; 9 bases align to TRBD2. This CDR3 contains 16 residues. Per the germline V gene, CDR1 is LNHDA and CDR2 is SQIVND (reference sequence). V shed 4 bases, J shed 5 bases, and the junction held 10 bases outside the gene matches. Here the CDR3 DNA reads TGTGCCAGTAGTACCAGAGCGGGGGGCCGGCTAGATACGCAGTATTTT. Translation gives CASSTRAGGRLDTQYF. Drawing the rest from reference TRBV19 and TRBJ2-3, the complete variable domain is DGGITQSPKYLFRKEGQNVTLSCEQNLNHDAMYWYRQDPGQGLRLIYYSQIVNDFQKGDIAEGYSVSREKKESFPLTVTSAQKNPTAFYLCASSTRAGGRLDTQYFGPGTRLTVL.

This chain uses TRBV5-4 with TRBJ2-1; possible D gene TRBD1, 7 bases. Per germline, CDR1 SGHNT and CDR2 YYREEE (reference sequence). The CDR3 runs to 16 residues. Trimming took 3 bases from V and 1 from J, leaving 14 bases between them. The CDR3 bases are TGTGCCAGCAGCTCAGGCGGGACAGAGTCCTACAATGAGCAGTTCTTC. Protein: CASSSGGTESYNEQFF.

The chain joins TRBV25-1 to TRBJ1-2; D unresolved. Between the trimmed V and J ends, which lost 3 bases and 13 bases, there was a span of 12 bases. There are 11 residues in the CDR3. Germline CDR1 and CDR2: MGHDK and SYGVNS. This CDR3 reads CASSDIRVTTF. The DNA of the CDR3 is TGTGCCAGCAGTGACATTAGGGTTACCACCTTC.

In nucleotides, the CDR3 is TGTGCCACCCCGATCCCTTCCGTTGGGGAGTTCTTC. Protein: CATPIPSVGEFF. The V gene is TRBV28, the J gene TRBJ2-1, with no clear D. The V gene lost 10 bases and the J gene lost 14 bases, with 21 bases spanning the gap. The CDR3 totals 12 residues. Germline CDR1 MDHEN, CDR2 SYDVKM.

This clone was detected once. V usage is TRBV12-5 and J usage is TRBJ1-1; D gene ambiguous. V lost 0 bases and J lost 0, with 14 bases in between. The CDR3 runs 17 residues. Germline values: CDR1 LGHNT, CDR2 FRNRAP. CDR3 residues: CASGLVPLAAMNTEAFF. CDR3 in DNA: TGTGCTAGTGGTTTGGTACCCCTCGCAGCCATGAACACTGAAGCTTTCTTT.

This clone has only a few counts. This sequence joins TRBV30 and TRBJ2-1; D is unclear. Germline-derived CDR1 and CDR2 are GTSNPN and SVGIG (reference sequence). The length of the CDR3 is 15 residues. The germline V and J ends were trimmed by 1 base and 0 bases, with 10 bases remaining between them. As DNA, the CDR3 is TGTGCCTGGAGTGCGCCAGAGGTCTCCTACAATGAGCAGTTCTTC. Protein product: CAWSAPEVSYNEQFF.

This clone has only one observation. This chain uses TRBV5-8 with TRBJ2-3, with 10 positions matching TRBD1. Germline CDR1 is SGHTS and CDR2 is YDEGEE. The CDR3 is 16 residues long. V dropped 5 bases and J dropped 4; count of bases not matched to a gene: 10. The CDR3 here is CASSPTGTGESDTQYF. The CDR3 DNA sequence: TGTGCCAGCAGTCCTACCGGGACAGGGGAATCAGATACGCAGTATTTT.

The V call is TRBV29-1, the J call TRBJ1-2; D is possibly TRBD1 (6 bases). This CDR3 contains 13 residues. Germline-derived CDR1 and CDR2 are SQVTM and ANQGSEA. Trimming took off 7 bases at V and 0 bases at J, with 12 bases between the two ends. CDR3 protein: CSATGKPNYGYTF. CDR3 in DNA: TGCAGCGCCACAGGGAAACCTAACTATGGCTACACCTTC.

The chain couples TRBV6-5 to TRBJ2-5; 10 bases match TRBD2. In germline, CDR1 is MNHEY, CDR2 SVGAGI. The CDR3 extends over 15 amino acids. The ends lost 2 bases at V and 9 bases at J; junction bases unmatched: 9. Here the CDR3 reads CASSYTSGAKRAQYF. As DNA, the CDR3 is TGTGCCAGCAGTTACACTAGCGGGGCCAAGCGGGCCCAGTACTTC.

This clone was observed a handful of times. V usage is TRBV2 and J usage is TRBJ2-7, with D perhaps matching TRBD1 (6 bases). CDR3 length: 13 residues. Trimming took off 4 bases at V and 1 base at J, with 8 bases between the two ends. Germline CDR1 and CDR2: SNHLY and FYNNEI. The CDR3 DNA follows: TGTGCCAGCAGTGTGGACAGTTCCTACGAGCAGTACTTC. This encodes CASSVDSSYEQYF.

The chain couples TRBV6-5 to TRBJ2-5; a possible D gene is TRBD2 (7 bases). The CDR3 spans 15 residues. Germline loops: CDR1 MNHEY, CDR2 SVGAGI. Trimming shortened V by 7 bases and J by 1 base, and 16 bases separated the two germline ends. CDR3 sequence reads: CASTRRGGRQETQYF. The CDR3 DNA is TGTGCCAGCACACGAAGGGGGGGACGCCAAGAGACCCAGTACTTC.

This sequence joins TRBV18 and TRBJ2-2, with D uncertain. Trimming stripped 1 base from V and 1 base from J, with 13 bases between. This CDR3 is built from 17 residues. Germline values: CDR1 KGHSH, CDR2 LQKENI. The CDR3 DNA follows: TGTGCCAGCTCACCACTCTCGAACAGTTGGAACACCGGGGAGCTGTTTTTT. Protein product: CASSPLSNSWNTGELFF.

This rearrangement joins TRBV11-2 to TRBJ1-2, with D possibly being TRBD1 (6 bases). CDR1 and CDR2 (germline): SGHAT, FQNNGV. The germline V and J ends were trimmed by 5 bases and 0 bases, with 10 bases remaining between them. This CDR3 has 14 residues. CDR3 amino acids: CASSRGTTNYGYTF. CDR3 bases: TGTGCCAGCAGCCGCGGGACAACTAACTATGGCTACACCTTC.

This CDR3 reads CAISQGAGTQYF. Written as DNA, the CDR3 is TGTGCCATCAGTCAGGGGGCCGGGACCCAGTACTTC. The chain employs TRBV10-3 and TRBJ2-5; 8 bases line up with TRBD1. The CDR3 runs to 12 residues. After removal of 5 bases from V and 7 bases from J, the junction contained 3 bases not matched to a gene. CDR1 is ENHRY, CDR2 SYGVKD, per germline.

V usage is TRBV6-1 and J usage is TRBJ1-6; TRBD1 might be the D (6 bases). Trimming pared 6 bases from V and 9 bases from J, leaving 12 bases between. CDR1 MNHNS and CDR2 SASEGT come from the germline V gene. This CDR3 contains 13 residues. CDR3 region: CASRETGISPLHF. The CDR3 region has the DNA TGTGCCAGCAGAGAAACAGGGATTTCACCCCTCCACTTT.

This clone appeared a few times. The gene calls are TRBV19 and TRBJ1-1; D gene ambiguous. V lost 7 bases and J lost 5, with 14 bases in between. Looked up from germline, CDR1 is LNHDA and CDR2 is SQIVND (reference sequence). This CDR3 has 13 amino acids. The CDR3 nucleotides read TGTGCCAGTATCGGTTGGGAGACGACTGAAGCTTTCTTT. Protein: CASIGWETTEAFF.

The chain is built from TRBV6-5 and TRBJ2-2, with TRBD1 matching 8 bases. The CDR3 sequence is 14 residues long. Germline-derived CDR1 and CDR2 are MNHEY and SVGAGI. With V trimmed by 4 bases and J by 6 bases, 4 bases remained unmatched. The CDR3 DNA reads TGTGCCAGCAGTTGGACAGGGCGGGCCGGGGAGCTGTTTTTT. Residues: CASSWTGRAGELFF.

The rearrangement joins TRBV7-9 to TRBJ2-5; 8 nucleotides match TRBD1. Germline V gives CDR1 SEHNR, CDR2 FQNEAQ (reference sequence). The CDR3 is made up of 16 amino acids. The V segment lost 5 bases and the J segment 0 bases; nucleotides outside the gene matches: 8. CDR3 DNA sequence: TGTGCCAGCAGCCCCGGCCGGGACAGGTACCAAGAGACCCAGTACTTC. Amino acids: CASSPGRDRYQETQYF.

The V and J genes are TRBV10-3 and TRBJ1-4, with 7 bases that match TRBD1. V dropped 6 bases and J dropped 5; count of bases not matched to a gene: 6. CDR1 and CDR2 from the germline V gene are ENHRY and SYGVKD. The CDR3 is made up of 14 amino acids. In nucleotides, the CDR3 is TGTGCCATCAGCCCCGGGACAGCGAATGAAAAACTGTTTTTT. Its protein product is CAISPGTANEKLFF.

This clone has a handful of counts. This chain connects TRBV7-3 to TRBJ2-3; TRBD1 might be the D (7 bases). This CDR3 is built from 17 residues. CDR1 is SGHTA and CDR2 is FQGTGA in the germline V gene. V gave up 2 bases and J gave up 6 bases, with 21 bases separating them. The CDR3 loop reads CASSLGGTAHPTDTQYF. DNA for the CDR3: TGTGCCAGCAGCTTAGGCGGGACAGCGCATCCAACGGATACGCAGTATTTT.